The rows below give T cell receptor beta chains drawn from one sample of a study of cytomegalovirus exposure and HLA in healthy donors. Some clones are missing from TCRdb's copy, which holds only in-frame ones; the method was immunoSEQ multiplex PCR. This sample has about 150,000 clones, with 88% found just once. The specimen sequenced was PBMCs. Receptor source: a woman aged 40 to 50 in good health and CMV-seronegative. Each CDR3 is given with its conserved first and last residue. The order of the fields is J gene, V gene, clone size, CDR3 protein. Size is omitted from some rows. Given values are once, few, many or a class for expanded clones.

>TRBJ2-1|TRBV5-1|.
CATYPGTDSYNEQFF
>TRBJ2-3|TRBV5-6|.
CASSTGTSGGELVDTQYF
>TRBJ2-7|TRBV27|.
CASSFGGRATWEQYF
>TRBJ2-1|TRBV28|.
CASSHKFEQFF
>TRBJ2-7|TRBV7-9|.
CASSLLAYEQYF
>TRBJ2-7|TRBV5-1|.
CASSLEVTGVLDEQYF
>TRBJ2-3|TRBV6-5|once
CASSSVADTQYF
>TRBJ1-1|TRBV9|.
CASSAGGTEAFF
>TRBJ2-7|TRBV10-3|.
CAISENRGLAYEQYF
>TRBJ1-1|TRBV29-1|.
CSVGTGNTEAFF
>TRBJ2-1|TRBV7-9|.
CASSLVLVGNNEQFF
>TRBJ1-6|TRBV9|few
CASSVVEQGGSPLHF
>TRBJ2-1|TRBV7-9|.
CASSPLKTSGRVNEQFF
>TRBJ2-2|TRBV19|.
CASSIHAGLGTGELFF
>TRBJ1-2|TRBV25-1|few
CASSLGVGYTF
>TRBJ2-3|TRBV7-3|.
CASSLGTQTTQYF
>TRBJ2-7|TRBV6-1|.
CASSLQVPYEQYF
>TRBJ1-1|TRBV27|.
CASSSDGTLNTEAFF
>TRBJ2-7|TRBV6-5|.
CASSYSETGYPYEQYF
>TRBJ2-1|TRBV5-1|few
CASSLAQGINEQFF
>TRBJ1-6|TRBV6-5|.
CASSQQGNSPLHF
>TRBJ1-1|TRBV5-1|.
CASTQGGMINTEAFF
>TRBJ2-2|TRBV9|.
CASSVAWTSGSTGELFF
>TRBJ2-1|TRBV10-3|few
CAISELYEQFF
>TRBJ2-5|TRBV7-9|.
CASRLAGQETQYF